Shown below are 20 T cell receptor beta chains from a single sample sequenced in a study of cytomegalovirus exposure and HLA in healthy donors. The primer mix had 60 Vbeta and 13 Jbeta primers. Clones were sequenced by immunoSEQ multiplex PCR, and TCRdb holds only the in-frame ones, with some missing. The sample has around 140,000 clones, approximately 70% seen once. The sequencing sample was made of PBMCs. Receptor source: a woman under 30 in good health and CMV-seronegative.

This sequence joins TRBV11-3 and TRBJ1-1, with D perhaps TRBD1 (5 bases). V lost 5 bases to trimming and J lost 0 bases, with 16 bases between them. Germline V gives CDR1 SGHNT, CDR2 YENEEA. This CDR3 has 16 residues. The CDR3 is CASSPGQGYMNTEAFF. CDR3 sequence (DNA): TGTGCCAGCAGCCCCGGCCAGGGCTATATGAACACTGAAGCTTTCTTT.

This chain links TRBV6-1 with TRBJ2-3; D is unclear. The CDR3 is 14 residues long. Deletions cut 4 bases from V and 0 bases from J, with 8 bases between. CDR1 MNHNS and CDR2 SASEGT come from the germline V gene. The CDR3 reads CASSVERSTDTQYF. The CDR3 nucleotides are TGTGCCAGCAGTGTGGAGCGAAGCACAGATACGCAGTATTTT.

The V and J genes are TRBV9 and TRBJ2-1; D possibly corresponds to TRBD2 (6 bases). There are 14 residues in the CDR3. Germline V lookup: CDR1 SGDLS, CDR2 YYNGEE. V was clipped by 4 bases and J by 3 bases, with 11 bases between them. CDR3 DNA sequence: TGTGCCAGCAGCACGGGAGTGGTCTACAATGAGCAGTTCTTC. This sequence encodes CASSTGVVYNEQFF.

Comment on this clone: Germline is not matched at one junction end, which may reflect a read error. Other DNA sequences within the sample encode an identical CDR3. This chain joins TRBV7-9 and TRBJ1-1; perhaps TRBD1 as D (5 bases). In germline, CDR1 is SEHNR, CDR2 FQNEAQ (reference sequence). The CDR3 runs to 15 residues. Written as DNA, the CDR3 is TGTGCTAGCAGCTCCCGACCCGATGGGGCCACTGAAGCTTTCTTT. Its translation is CASSSRPDGATEAFF.

The J gene is TRBJ1-4, the V gene TRBV6-5; weak D call: TRBD1 (5 bases). V was shortened by 4 bases and J by 7 bases, with 7 bases between the two germline ends. This CDR3 is 12 amino acids long. From germline, CDR1 is MNHEY and CDR2 SVGAGI. CDR3 nucleotide sequence: TGTGCCAGCAGTTTTCAGGGTGAAAAACTGTTTTTT. This codes for CASSFQGEKLFF.

This clone was counted only a few times. V gene TRBV7-2 combines with J gene TRBJ2-7, with 8 bases matching TRBD2. The CDR3 contains 16 residues. V lost 1 base to trimming and J lost 3 bases; unmatched junction nucleotides: 8. Germline V gene sequence: CDR1 SGHTA, CDR2 FQGNSA. The CDR3 DNA is TGTGCCAGCAGCTTAGGAGGCGGGGGGCCTCTCTACGAGCAGTACTTC. This codes for CASSLGGGGPLYEQYF. The full variable domain, rest sourced from reference TRBV7-2 and TRBJ2-7, is GAGVSQSPSNKVTEKGKDVELRCDPISGHTALYWYRQSLGQGLEFLIYFQGNSAPDKSGLPSDRFSAERTGGSVSTLTIQRTQQEDSAVYLCASSLGGGGPLYEQYFGPGTRLTVT.

This chain joins TRBV18 and TRBJ1-6; 9 nucleotides match TRBD1. The CDR3 runs 16 residues. Trimming removed 6 bases from V and 7 bases from J; junction bases left unmatched: 10. Germline lookup yields CDR1 KGHSH and CDR2 LQKENI. The CDR3: CASSRNPGTGNSPLHF. The CDR3 nucleotides read TGTGCCAGCTCTCGGAACCCCGGGACAGGGAATTCACCCCTCCACTTT.

About this clone: Sequence at one end of the junction differs from germline and may be a read error. The gene calls are TRBV5-8 and TRBJ1-6; D gene uncertain. Germline CDR1 reads SGHTS; CDR2 reads YDEGEE. This CDR3 region has 15 residues. CDR3 in amino acids: CASSLPEVLNSLLHF. CDR3 DNA: TGTGCCAGCAGCCTTCCTGAGGTTCTTAATTCACTCCTCCACTTT.

This rearrangement joins TRBV30 to TRBJ1-1; D is uncertain. Looked up from germline, CDR1 is GTSNPN and CDR2 is SVGIG (reference sequence). The CDR3 covers 12 residues. V lost 0 bases, J lost 8 bases, and 10 bases lay in between. DNA for the CDR3: TGTGCCTGGAGTGTATCGGTACAGGAAGCTTTCTTT. Translated, it gives CAWSVSVQEAFF.

This rearrangement joins TRBV7-9 to TRBJ1-5, with 9 bases that match TRBD1. The CDR3 runs 15 residues. V gave up 4 bases and J gave up 3 bases; unmatched junction bases: 4. Germline lookup yields CDR1 SEHNR and CDR2 FQNEAQ (reference sequence). The CDR3 sequence: CASSSGQGFNQPQHF. The CDR3 nucleotides read TGTGCCAGCAGCTCGGGACAGGGTTTCAATCAGCCCCAGCATTTT.

The J gene is TRBJ1-1, the V gene TRBV4-3; D is possibly TRBD1 (6 bases). The germline CDR1 and CDR2 sequences are LGHNA and YSLEER. Trimming left V 4 bases short and J 4 bases short, with 10 bases between. CDR3 length equals 13 residues. The CDR3 nucleotides are TGCGCCAGCAGCCCGGTCAGGGGCACTGAAGCTTTCTTT. Its translation: CASSPVRGTEAFF.

J is TRBJ1-2 and V is TRBV5-1, with 7 bases aligning to TRBD1. Trimming cost V 0 bases and J 8 bases; bases outside gene matches: 7. The CDR3 consists of 14 residues. From germline, CDR1 is SGHRS and CDR2 YFSETQ. CDR3 DNA: TGCGCCAGCAGCTTGGAGGGGGCTCTGGGAGGCTACACCTTC. As protein: CASSLEGALGGYTF.

V is TRBV4-3 and J is TRBJ2-1, with D perhaps TRBD2 (5 bases). The V gene lost 1 base and the J gene lost 3 bases, with 13 bases spanning the gap. Germline loops: CDR1 LGHNA, CDR2 YSLEER. The CDR3 runs to 16 residues. The CDR3 bases are TGCGCCAGCAGCCAAGCCAACGGGGTTTACTACAATGAGCAGTTCTTC. It yields the protein CASSQANGVYYNEQFF.

The CDR3 protein is CASSFRRGGTDTQYF. Written as DNA, the CDR3 is TGTGCCAGCAGCTTTAGGCGGGGGGGCACAGATACGCAGTATTTT. The chain has TRBV7-9 and TRBJ2-3, with 8 nucleotides matching TRBD2. The CDR3 extends over 15 amino acids. Germline V gene sequence: CDR1 SEHNR, CDR2 FQNEAQ (reference sequence). Unmatched junction bases numbered 3, after V lost 3 bases and J lost 1 base.

This clone was detected once. This chain links TRBV5-1 with TRBJ2-5, with D tentatively TRBD1 (6 bases). This CDR3 has 14 amino acids. Trimming pared 4 bases from V and 5 bases from J, leaving 15 bases between. Germline CDR1 reads SGHRS; CDR2 reads YFSETQ. The CDR3 region is CASSTGRQVETQYF. The CDR3, as DNA: TGCGCCAGCAGCACGGGACGACAGGTTGAGACCCAGTACTTC.

The J gene is TRBJ1-2, the V gene TRBV2, with TRBD1 as a possible D gene (6 bases). CDR3 length equals 15 residues. The germline V gene encodes CDR1 SNHLY and CDR2 FYNNEI. Trimming took off 8 bases at V and 3 bases at J, with 19 bases between the two ends. The CDR3 is CASLRGGGNDYGYTF. DNA for the CDR3: TGTGCCAGCTTGAGAGGGGGGGGTAATGACTATGGCTACACCTTC.

CDR3 sequence reads: CASSQSGTPGSEKLFF. The CDR3 bases are TGTGCCAGTAGTCAGTCCGGGACACCCGGTTCTGAAAAACTGTTTTTT. J is TRBJ1-4 and V is TRBV19; D perhaps matches TRBD1 (6 bases). CDR3 length: 16 amino acids. Trimming took 5 bases from V and 7 from J, leaving 20 bases between them. CDR1 and CDR2 from the germline V gene are LNHDA and SQIVND (reference sequence).

The chain is built from TRBV5-1 and TRBJ1-2; no firm D call. The CDR3 has 17 amino acids. Per the germline V gene, CDR1 is SGHRS and CDR2 is YFSETQ. With 4 bases removed from V and 5 bases from J, the gap between germline ends came to 24 bases. The CDR3 is CASSPSPAGGSRYGYTF. CDR3 bases: TGCGCCAGCAGCCCCTCCCCGGCGGGAGGTAGTCGGTATGGCTACACCTTC.

CDR3: CASSSPGVRTQYF. CDR3 DNA sequence: TGTGCCAGCAGTTCCCCCGGGGTGAGGACGCAGTATTTT. This chain joins TRBV6-5 and TRBJ2-3, with D possibly being TRBD2 (5 bases). This CDR3 contains 13 residues. V lost 4 bases, J lost 9 bases, and 14 bases lay in between. Per the germline V gene, CDR1 is MNHEY and CDR2 is SVGAGI.

The V and J genes are TRBV19 and TRBJ1-4; D is undetermined. The CDR3 is 16 amino acids. Germline V CDR1 and CDR2: LNHDA, SQIVND (reference sequence). V lost 6 bases, J lost 3 bases, and 17 bases lay in between. CDR3 bases: TGTGCCAGTAGGGGAGGCGCATCTTTTCCTAATGAAAAACTGTTTTTT. It translates to CASRGGASFPNEKLFF.